The 14 T cell receptor beta chains below were found in one sample sequenced in a study of cytomegalovirus exposure and HLA in healthy donors listed by TCRdb under 2017. Library preparation employed the immunoSEQ multiplex PCR assay. The multiplex PCR relied on a mix of 60 forward primers for TCR Vbeta segments and 13 reverse primers for TCR Jbeta segments. TCRdb's version of the immuneACCESS table is confined to in-frame rearrangements and falls short of the full clone set. An unresolved V gene accounts for under half of the shortfall where checked; the remainder is of unknown origin. This sample's table carries around 77,000 clones. In total, the top ten clones hold roughly 15% of the sample. The sequenced material came from PBMCs. The source is a middle-aged man in good health and CMV-seropositive.

The gene calls are TRBV19 and TRBJ2-7; D might be TRBD1 (5 bases). Germline V gene sequence: CDR1 LNHDA, CDR2 SQIVND (reference sequence). The V gene lost 3 bases and the J gene lost 6 bases, with 12 bases spanning the gap. The CDR3 runs to 13 residues. CDR3 sequence: CASSMPPGSEQYF. The CDR3 DNA reads TGTGCCAGTAGTATGCCCCCAGGGTCCGAGCAGTACTTC.

The J gene is TRBJ2-7, the V gene TRBV6-1; 7 bases agree with TRBD1. There are 15 residues in the CDR3. V gave up 3 bases and J gave up 3 bases; unmatched junction bases: 8. The germline V gene has CDR1 MNHNS and CDR2 SASEGT. CDR3 bases: TGTGCCAGCAGTGACGACGGGACAGCCCTCTACGAGCAGTACGTC. Its translation: CASSDDGTALYEQYV.

As regards this clone: Other DNA sequences in the sample encode the same CDR3. V gene TRBV10-3 combines with J gene TRBJ2-3; no reliable D call. Germline CDR1 ENHRY, CDR2 SYGVKD. V lost 4 bases to trimming and J lost 2 bases, with 4 bases between them. The CDR3 extends over 12 amino acids. In DNA, the CDR3 is TGTGCCATCAGTGGGGCCACAGATACGCAGTATTTT. Translated: CAISGATDTQYF.

DNA of the CDR3: TGCGCCAGCCGTGAACAGGGAAATGGGTCCCGAGCCACCTACGAGCAGTACGTC. It encodes CASREQGNGSRATYEQYV. The rearrangement joins TRBV23-1 to TRBJ2-7; D possibly corresponds to TRBD1 (6 bases). TRBV23-1 is labeled an ORF, and its function is uncertain. The CDR3 extends over 18 amino acids. V gave up 8 bases and J gave up 2 bases, with 28 bases separating them.

The chain has TRBV4-3 and TRBJ1-5; D not certain. Trimming stripped 0 bases from V and 0 bases from J, with 15 bases between. The length of the CDR3 is 18 residues. Germline V lookup: CDR1 LGHNA, CDR2 YSLEER. The CDR3 spells CASSQDHRQALSNQPQHF. CDR3 DNA: TGCGCCAGCAGCCAAGATCACCGGCAGGCCCTTAGCAATCAGCCCCAGCATTTT.

The chain uses TRBV28 and TRBJ2-7; TRBD1 is a possible D gene (6 bases). The V gene's germline CDR1 is MDHEN and CDR2 SYDVKM. V was pared by 10 bases and J by 4 bases, with 14 bases between. The CDR3 totals 12 residues. The CDR3 sequence is CATRTANYEQYF. The CDR3 DNA follows: TGTGCCACCAGGACAGCAAATTACGAGCAGTACTTC. The whole variable domain, filled in from reference TRBV28 and TRBJ2-7, reads DVKVTQSSRYLVKRTGEKVFLECVQDMDHENMFWYRQDPGLGLRLIYFSYDVKMKEKGDIPEGYSVSREKKERFSLILESASTNQTSMYLCATRTANYEQYFGPGTRLTVT.

This chain uses TRBV5-4 with TRBJ1-2, with TRBD1 matching 10 bases. The CDR3 loop spans 15 amino acids. The V gene's germline CDR1 is SGHNT and CDR2 YYREEE (reference sequence). J lost 6 bases, V lost 0 bases, and 5 bases had no gene match. CDR3 bases: TGTGCCAGCAGCTTGGGACAGGGGGCGAGTGATGGCTACACCTTC. As protein: CASSLGQGASDGYTF.

The chain carries TRBV30 and TRBJ2-5; D is uncertain. Germline V gene sequence: CDR1 GTSNPN, CDR2 SVGIG (reference sequence). Trimming shortened V by 1 base and J by 2 bases, and 11 bases separated the two germline ends. This CDR3 comprises 14 residues. CDR3 in amino acids: CAWSGWRQQETQYF. CDR3 DNA: TGTGCCTGGAGTGGATGGCGGCAGCAAGAGACCCAGTACTTC.

This chain links TRBV28 with TRBJ1-1; possible D gene TRBD1, 5 bases. Trimming left V 4 bases short and J 6 bases short, with 12 bases between. Germline loops: CDR1 MDHEN, CDR2 SYDVKM. The CDR3 has 13 amino acids. CDR3 loop: CASSSIIGAEAFF. CDR3 bases: TGTGCCAGCAGTTCCATCATAGGGGCTGAAGCTTTCTTT.

The chain carries TRBV5-5 and TRBJ2-5; 11 bases line up with TRBD2. V was pared by 4 bases and J by 1 base, with 9 bases of the junction left unmatched. The CDR3 extends over 17 amino acids. Germline values: CDR1 SGHKS, CDR2 YYEKEE (reference sequence). As DNA, the CDR3 is TGTGCCAGCAGCCCGCCCCCTAGCGGGGGGTTCCAAGAGACCCAGTACTTC. It translates to CASSPPPSGGFQETQYF.

The chain employs TRBV9 and TRBJ2-5, with D tentatively TRBD1 (5 bases). The V gene lost 4 bases and the J gene lost 2 bases, with 15 bases spanning the gap. This CDR3 comprises 15 residues. CDR1 is SGDLS, CDR2 YYNGEE, per germline. The CDR3 coding sequence is TGTGCCAGCAGCTTCCGACTCGGACAACAAGAGACCCAGTACTTC. Amino acids: CASSFRLGQQETQYF. The full variable domain, with the rest looked up from reference TRBV9 and TRBJ2-5, is DSGVTQTPKHLITATGQRVTLRCSPRSGDLSVYWYQQSLDQGLQFLIQYYNGEERAKGNILERFSAQQFPDLHSELNLSSLELGDSALYFCASSFRLGQQETQYFGPGTRLLVL.

The chain recombines TRBV5-5 with TRBJ1-6, with TRBD1 as a possible D gene (5 bases). V was trimmed by 0 bases and J by 8 bases, leaving 12 bases between them. CDR1 and CDR2 (germline): SGHKS, YYEKEE (reference sequence). The CDR3 runs 15 residues. The CDR3 is CASSLAGRVYSPLHF. The CDR3 nucleotides read TGTGCCAGCAGCTTGGCAGGGAGGGTTTATTCACCCCTCCACTTT. The whole variable domain, remainder taken from reference TRBV5-5 and TRBJ1-6, is DAGVTQSPTHLIKTRGQQVTLRCSPISGHKSVSWYQQVLGQGPQFIFQYYEKEERGRGNFPDRFSARQFPNYSSELNVNALLLGDSALYLCASSLAGRVYSPLHFGNGTRLTVT.

The genes are TRBV5-1 and TRBJ2-1; 8 bases agree with TRBD2. V shed 4 bases and J 4 bases; nucleotides not matched to a gene: 10. The CDR3 contains 16 residues. Per germline, CDR1 SGHRS and CDR2 YFSETQ. For the CDR3, the DNA is TGCGCCAGCAGCATAGTAGCGGGGCAGGTTTACAATGAGCAGTTCTTC. Translated, it gives CASSIVAGQVYNEQFF.

The gene calls are TRBV7-9 and TRBJ2-5; maybe TRBD2 (6 bases). This CDR3 comprises 15 residues. V was trimmed by 4 bases and J by 3 bases, leaving 15 bases between them. CDR1 is SEHNR, CDR2 FQNEAQ, per germline (reference sequence). CDR3 amino acids: CASSWSSGTEETQYF. In DNA, the CDR3 is TGTGCCAGCAGCTGGAGTAGCGGAACCGAAGAGACCCAGTACTTC.